The TCR beta chain under discussion was sequenced for a study of OX40 agonist ivuxolimab in advanced cancers. Study at large: Patients were infused with ivuxolimab every 2 weeks at 0.01 to 10 mg/kg.

Sequenced by immunoSEQ multiplex PCR; TCRdb stores in-frame clones only, minus some. The data hold under 60,000 clones, with approximately 87% observed a single time. Per germline, CDR1 SEHNR and CDR2 FQNEAQ (reference sequence). The length of the CDR3 is 17 residues. V trimming: 5 bases; J trimming: 2 bases; junction bases outside the gene matches: 10. This chain connects TRBV7-9 to TRBJ2-1; 9 bases line up with TRBD2. Sample: CD4+ or CD8+ T cells sorted from blood, taken in a trial of the OX40 agonist ivuxolimab. The receptor comes from an adult with an advanced solid tumor such as melanoma, head and neck, liver or kidney cancer. In DNA, the CDR3 is TGTGCCAGCAGCAACGAGGGCCTAGCGGGACCCTACAATGAGCAGTTCTTC. Protein: CASSNEGLAGPYNEQFF.